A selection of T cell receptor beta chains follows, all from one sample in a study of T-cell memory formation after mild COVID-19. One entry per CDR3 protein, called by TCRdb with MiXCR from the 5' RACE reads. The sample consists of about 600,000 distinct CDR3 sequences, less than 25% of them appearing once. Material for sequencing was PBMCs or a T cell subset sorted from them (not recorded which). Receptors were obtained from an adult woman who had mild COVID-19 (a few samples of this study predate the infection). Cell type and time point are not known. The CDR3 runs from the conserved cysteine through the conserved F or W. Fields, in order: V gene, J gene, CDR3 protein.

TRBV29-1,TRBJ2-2,CSVKQGRNTGELFF
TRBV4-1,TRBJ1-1,CASSQGPDTEAFF
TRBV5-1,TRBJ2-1,CASTDRGPSYNEQFF
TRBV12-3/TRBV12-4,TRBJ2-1,CASSSPGQGFNEQFF
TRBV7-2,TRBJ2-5,CASSSSSETQYF
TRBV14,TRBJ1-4,CASSPGGSRTEKLFF
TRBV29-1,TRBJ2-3,CSAEGLVGATDTQYF
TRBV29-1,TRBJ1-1,CSVTGQPNTEAFF
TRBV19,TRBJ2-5,CASSILGTGAQETQYF
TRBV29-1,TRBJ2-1,CSVDREGAYNEQFF
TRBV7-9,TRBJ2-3,CASSSTPADTQYF
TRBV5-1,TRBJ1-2,CASRPSGQTYYTF
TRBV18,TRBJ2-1,CASSPDRRWGDSTEQFF
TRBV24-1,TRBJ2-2,CATSDPGSTGELFF
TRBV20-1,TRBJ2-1,CSARDTASLGQFF
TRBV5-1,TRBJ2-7,CASSSLDRMEQYF
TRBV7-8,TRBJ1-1,CASSLAPRGYTEAFF
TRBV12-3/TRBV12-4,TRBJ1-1,CASSTEGLMNTEAFF
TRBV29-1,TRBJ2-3,CSVVQGAITDTQYF
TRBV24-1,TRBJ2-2,CATSDPRTGATGELFF
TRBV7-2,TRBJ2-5,CASSLRTSGSETQYF
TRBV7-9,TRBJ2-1,CASSPRTSGIFNEQFF
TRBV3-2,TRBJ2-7,CASSQKAGLSGYEQYF